A selection of T cell receptor beta chains follows, all from one sample in a study of T-cell memory formation after mild COVID-19. In TCRdb, the 5' RACE reads were re-called with MiXCR into one record per CDR3 protein. The sample has more than 200,000 distinct CDR3 sequences, about a sixth seen once. Sequencing used PBMCs or a T cell subset sorted from them (not recorded which). All receptors come from a man aged 18 to 35 who had mild COVID-19 (a few samples of this study predate the infection). Cell type and time point are not known. Both conserved end residues are part of each CDR3. D genes are given only for firm matches. Only some rows state a clone size, as once, few, many or a class for expanded clones.

d_call	v_call	j_call	clone_size	cdr3_nt	cdr3_aa
-	TRBV24-1	TRBJ2-3	few	TGTGCCACCAGTGACCAAGACCCCCGACTTGGTGCGACGGATACGCAGTATTTT	CATSDQDPRLGATDTQYF
-	TRBV6-6	TRBJ2-7	few	TGTGCCAGCAGTTACGGTCAGAACAGATACGAGCAGTACTTC	CASSYGQNRYEQYF
TRBD1	TRBV6-4	TRBJ1-2	-	TGTGCCAGCAGAACAGGGGGCGGCTTCGGCGGCTACACCTTC	CASRTGGGFGGYTF
-	TRBV2	TRBJ1-1	-	TGTGCCAGCAGTGAATTACCGAACACTGAAGCTTTCTTT	CASSELPNTEAFF
-	TRBV12-3/TRBV12-4	TRBJ2-1	many	TGTGCCAGCAGTTTATCGAATTACAATGAGCAGTTCTTC	CASSLSNYNEQFF
-	TRBV5-1	TRBJ2-3	many	TGCGCCAGCAGGTTGTTAGCGGACCAATTCACAGATACGCAGTATTTT	CASRLLADQFTDTQYF
TRBD2	TRBV6-5	TRBJ2-3	-	TGTGCCAGCAGTTACACTTGGGGACGACGGGGGGGACGCACAGATACGCAGTATTTT	CASSYTWGRRGGRTDTQYF
-	TRBV4-3	TRBJ1-1	-	TGCGCCAGCAGCCGCAATATACAGGGTAACACTGAAGCTTTCTTT	CASSRNIQGNTEAFF
-	TRBV6-4	TRBJ2-2	-	TGTGCCAGCAGTCGTTCAGGAATAGCCTCGAACACCGGGGAGCTGTTTTTT	CASSRSGIASNTGELFF
TRBD2	TRBV10-3	TRBJ2-5	-	TGTGCCATCAGTGAGTCACCTAGCGGGAGTCAAGAGACCCAGTACTTC	CAISESPSGSQETQYF
-	TRBV5-1	TRBJ2-3	few	TGCGCCAGCAGCTTGCATAAAGGGGCTCGGACAGATACGCAGTATTTT	CASSLHKGARTDTQYF
TRBD1	TRBV25-1	TRBJ2-3	few	TGTGCCAGCAGTGACCCGGGACAGACAGATACGCAGTATTTT	CASSDPGQTDTQYF
-	TRBV2	TRBJ1-5	-	TGTGCCAGCAATCAGGTTTTCGGCCCCCAGCATTTT	CASNQVFGPQHF
-	TRBV12-3/TRBV12-4	TRBJ1-5	many	TGTGCCAGCAGTTTATCGGGGAGCAATCAGCCCCAGCATTTT	CASSLSGSNQPQHF
TRBD2	TRBV6-1	TRBJ2-3	once	TGTGCCAGCAGTGATTTAAGGACTAGCGGGGGGAGGGCAGATACGCAGTATTTT	CASSDLRTSGGRADTQYF
TRBD2	TRBV20-1	TRBJ2-3	-	TGCAGTGCTCGACTAGCGGGGTCGCGAAATACGCAGTATTTT	CSARLAGSRNTQYF
TRBD1	TRBV9	TRBJ1-2	few	TGTGCCAGCAGCGTGGGACAGGGACAAGGCTATGGCTACACCTTC	CASSVGQGQGYGYTF
-	TRBV5-1	TRBJ2-3	few	TGCGCCAGCAGCTTGGAAGGGGGGAGCACAGATACGCAGTATTTT	CASSLEGGSTDTQYF
TRBD2	TRBV20-1	TRBJ2-5	-	TGCAGTGCTAGACAGCGGGGGGGCCATGAGACCCAGTACTTC	CSARQRGGHETQYF
-	TRBV7-3	TRBJ2-3	-	TGTGCCAGCAGCTTTGGAACGTCCGCAGATACGCAGTATTTT	CASSFGTSADTQYF
-	TRBV7-2	TRBJ1-4	few	TGTGCCAGCAGCTTAGCGTACCGCGGAACGACTAATGAAAAACTGTTTTTT	CASSLAYRGTTNEKLFF
-	TRBV24-1	TRBJ2-5	few	TGTGCCACCAGTGGGCCTCCACGGGAGACCCAGTACTTC	CATSGPPRETQYF
TRBD1	TRBV7-3	TRBJ1-6	-	TGTGCCAGCAGCCCCTTTGGAGGGGGCAATTCACCCCTCCACTTT	CASSPFGGGNSPLHF
TRBD1	TRBV7-2	TRBJ1-2	few	TGTGCCAGCACCCGACAGGGATATCGCTATGGCTACACCTTC	CASTRQGYRYGYTF
TRBD1	TRBV25-1	TRBJ2-3	few	TGTGCCAGCAGTGGGACCGGGACAGGGATAACTTGGGCGCAGTATTTT	CASSGTGTGITWAQYF
-	TRBV2	TRBJ2-7	once	TGTGCCAGCGCCTTTTCCTCCTACGAGCAGTACTTC	CASAFSSYEQYF
TRBD1	TRBV29-1	TRBJ2-7	few	TGCAGCGTCCGTTTCCGGGACAGAACCTACGAGCAGTACTTC	CSVRFRDRTYEQYF
-	TRBV2	TRBJ1-4	few	TGTGCCAGCAGAGCCGCGAGGCTCGAGGGAAAACTGTTTTTT	CASRAARLEGKLFF
-	TRBV7-8	TRBJ2-3	-	TGTGCCAGCAGCTTAGTAATGGGGGCCCCTAGCACAGATACGCAGTATTTT	CASSLVMGAPSTDTQYF
-	TRBV6-2/TRBV6-3	TRBJ1-5	-	TGTGCCAGCACCCACGGGGGGGTCGCCCAGCCCCAGCATTTT	CASTHGGVAQPQHF
TRBD1	TRBV18	TRBJ2-1	few	TGTGCCAGCTCACCACTCAACCGACAGGGGAAGGATGAGCAGTTCTTC	CASSPLNRQGKDEQFF
-	TRBV4-3	TRBJ2-2	few	TGCGCCAGCAGCCAGGGGGATCGCGGTGGGGAGCTGTTTTTT	CASSQGDRGGELFF
TRBD2	TRBV18	TRBJ2-7	few	TGTGCCAGCTCACCGGGACTAGCGGGGACCTACGAGCAGTACTTC	CASSPGLAGTYEQYF
TRBD1	TRBV6-1	TRBJ2-7	-	TGTGCCAGCATGGGACAGGGACCCTACGAGCAGTACTTC	CASMGQGPYEQYF
-	TRBV5-1	TRBJ2-5	many	TGCGCCAGCAGCTTAAGCGGGCCCCGTGGAGAGACCCAGTACTTC	CASSLSGPRGETQYF
TRBD1	TRBV5-4	TRBJ2-1	-	TGTGCCAGCAGCTTGGCGACAGGGGGGAGTTACAATGAGCAGTTCTTC	CASSLATGGSYNEQFF
-	TRBV7-2	TRBJ2-2	-	TGTGCCAGCAGGCCGACCGGGACGGCGAACACCGGGGAGCTGTTTTTT	CASRPTGTANTGELFF
TRBD1	TRBV4-3	TRBJ1-1	-	TGCGCCAGCAGCCAAGTAGACAGGGGCGAAGCTTTCTTT	CASSQVDRGEAFF
-	TRBV7-2	TRBJ2-5	-	TGTGCCAGCCTGGCAGCAGGGCCCGGAGCCCAGTACTTC	CASLAAGPGAQYF
-	TRBV5-6	TRBJ2-5	many	TGTGCCAGCAGCTTGTGGGGGGCAGAGACCCAGTACTTC	CASSLWGAETQYF
TRBD2	TRBV11-2	TRBJ2-5	few	TGTGCCAGCAGCTTAGATCTTAGGGGAGGGGAGACCCAGTACTTC	CASSLDLRGGETQYF
-	TRBV7-2	TRBJ2-7	many	TGTGCCAGCAGCTTGGGTGTTTCCTACGAGCAGTACTTC	CASSLGVSYEQYF
TRBD2	TRBV7-2	TRBJ2-1	-	TGTGCCAGCACTAGCTGGACTAGCAGATACAATGAGCAGTTCTTC	CASTSWTSRYNEQFF
-	TRBV6-6	TRBJ2-3	many	TGTGCCAGCAAGCGTCTCACAGATACGCAGTATTTT	CASKRLTDTQYF
-	TRBV7-8	TRBJ1-3	-	TGTGCCAGCAGCTTAGGACCTCCAGCTGGAAACACCATATATTTT	CASSLGPPAGNTIYF
-	TRBV11-2	TRBJ2-7	-	TGTGCCAGCAGCCTCTTCCGACTACTAGGGGGCTACGAGCAGTACTTC	CASSLFRLLGGYEQYF
TRBD1	TRBV5-6	TRBJ2-1	few	TGTGCCAGCAGCTTGCAGGGGGCAGGTGAGCAGTTCTTC	CASSLQGAGEQFF
-	TRBV11-3	TRBJ1-1	-	TGTGCCAGCAGCTTAGACCTCGGCCCCGCTGAAGCTTTCTTT	CASSLDLGPAEAFF
TRBD1	TRBV5-1	TRBJ1-1	many	TGCGCCAGCAGCTCGACAGGGGACACTGAAGCTTTCTTT	CASSSTGDTEAFF
-	TRBV6-2/TRBV6-3	TRBJ1-5	-	TGTGCCAGCAGTTACTCCCTCAGCAATCAGCCCCAGCATTTT	CASSYSLSNQPQHF
TRBD2	TRBV20-1	TRBJ2-1	-	TGCAGTGCAGTCGGGACTACACCTAACAATGAGCAGTTCTTC	CSAVGTTPNNEQFF
TRBD1	TRBV5-1	TRBJ2-3	few	TGCGCCAGCAGCCCTCCCCGACAGGGGGGCACAGATACGCAGTATTTT	CASSPPRQGGTDTQYF
-	TRBV7-8	TRBJ2-3	-	TGTGCCAGCAGCTTAGTCGGGAGCGGCACAGATACGCAGTATTTT	CASSLVGSGTDTQYF
-	TRBV9	TRBJ2-2	few	TGTGCCAGCAGCGTGGCAGGGAACGCGAACACCGGGGAGCTGTTTTTT	CASSVAGNANTGELFF